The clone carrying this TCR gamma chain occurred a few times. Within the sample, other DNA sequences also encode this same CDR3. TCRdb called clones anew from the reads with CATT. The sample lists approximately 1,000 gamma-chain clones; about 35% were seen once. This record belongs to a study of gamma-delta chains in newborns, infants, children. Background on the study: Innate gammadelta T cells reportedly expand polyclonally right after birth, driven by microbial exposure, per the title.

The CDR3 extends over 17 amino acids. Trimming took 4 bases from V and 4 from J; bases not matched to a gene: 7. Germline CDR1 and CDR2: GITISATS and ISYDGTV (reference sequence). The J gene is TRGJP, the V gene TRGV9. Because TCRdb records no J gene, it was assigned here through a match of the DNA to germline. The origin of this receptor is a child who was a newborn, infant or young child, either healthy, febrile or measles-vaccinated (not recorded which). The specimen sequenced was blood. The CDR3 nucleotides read TGTGCCTTGTGGGAAGAAATTCAAGAGTTGGGCAAAAAAATCAAGGTATTT. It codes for CALWEEIQELGKKIKVF.